This T cell receptor beta chain derives from a study of T cell repertoires in cytomegalovirus infection. TCRdb analysed the reads with MiXCR anew, one entry per CDR3 protein. Of some 600,000 distinct CDR3 sequences in the sample, 20% to 25% were seen once. Trimming pared 1 base from V and 8 bases from J, leaving 22 bases between. This CDR3 spans 17 amino acids. Germline values: CDR1 SGDLS, CDR2 YYNGEE. The sequenced material came from CD8+ T cells from PBMCs. This TCR was recovered from a human donor in good health (CMV status not recorded). Some clones in this sample may be carry-over from other donors' samples. The chain recombines TRBV9 with TRBJ2-1; D may correspond to TRBD1 or TRBD2 (5 bases each). The CDR3 DNA sequence: TGTGCCAGCAGCGTAAAAAATATGGGGACGGAGTTTGATGAGCAGTTCTTC. Translation gives CASSVKNMGTEFDEQFF.